The sequence of this TCR beta chain was determined in a study of blood T cell repertoires in COVID-19. CDR3 size: 13 residues. V was shortened by 3 bases and J by 3 bases, with 8 bases between the two germline ends. Germline V gene data show CDR1 as MNHNY and CDR2 as SVGAGI (reference sequence). Assay used: immunoSEQ multiplex PCR; TCRdb lists only in-frame clones, some missing. The repertoire includes about 250,000 clones, 80% to 90% of them detected once, and about 4.1% sits in the top ten. This receptor was obtained from a woman younger than 45 who had recovered from COVID-19. Sequencing was done on a sample of PBMCs or T cells enriched from blood (not recorded which). J is TRBJ1-2 and V is TRBV6-6; D unclear. The DNA for the CDR3 is TGTGCCAGCAGTTATCGTAGCGACTATGGCTACACCTTC. It codes for CASSYRSDYGYTF.